This T cell receptor beta chain was identified in a study of beta chain features in type 1 diabetes. CDR1 is SGHAT and CDR2 is FQNNGV in the germline V gene. The CDR3 is made up of 13 amino acids. V lost 3 bases, J lost 1 base, and 5 bases lay in between. This clone appeared many times. All of the isolated RNA was reverse transcribed, so expressed TCRB transcripts were sequenced. Deep immunoSEQ sequencing covered naive, central memory and regulatory T cell samples. Sequenced by immunoSEQ multiplex PCR; TCRdb stores in-frame clones only, minus some. This sample carries around 140,000 clones, roughly a tenth of them seen once, and the ten largest clones take 1% to 1.5%.

The receptor comes from a man aged 18 to 29 in good health. The sequencing sample was made of naive CD4+ T cells from blood. The rearrangement joins TRBV11-2 to TRBJ2-3; no reliable D call. CDR3 DNA sequence: TGTGCCAGCAGCTTTCAGGGCACAGATACGCAGTATTTT. Translation gives CASSFQGTDTQYF.